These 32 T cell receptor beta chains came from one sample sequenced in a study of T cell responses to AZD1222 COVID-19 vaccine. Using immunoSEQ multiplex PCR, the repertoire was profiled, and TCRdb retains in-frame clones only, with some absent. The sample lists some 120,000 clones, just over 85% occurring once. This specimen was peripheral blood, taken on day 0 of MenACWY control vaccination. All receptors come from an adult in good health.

CDR3 loop: CASSQGVGEQFF. As DNA, the CDR3 is TGTGCCAGCTCTCAAGGGGTTGGTGAGCAGTTCTTC. The V gene is TRBV18, the J gene TRBJ2-1; possible D gene TRBD1, 5 bases. The V gene's germline CDR1 is KGHSH and CDR2 LQKENI. The CDR3 spans 12 residues. V lost 6 bases to trimming and J lost 9 bases, with 12 bases between them.

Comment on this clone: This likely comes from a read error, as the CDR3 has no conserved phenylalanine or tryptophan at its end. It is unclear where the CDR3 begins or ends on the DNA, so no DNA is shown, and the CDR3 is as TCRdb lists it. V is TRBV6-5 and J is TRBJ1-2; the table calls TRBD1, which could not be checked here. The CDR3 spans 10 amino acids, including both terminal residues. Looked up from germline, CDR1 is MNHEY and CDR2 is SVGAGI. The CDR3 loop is CASSYGDRVN.

Written as DNA, the CDR3 is TGTGCCAGCAGCGTAGAGGGTAATTCACCCCTCCACTTT. This gives the protein CASSVEGNSPLHF. The genes are TRBV9 and TRBJ1-6; no definite D call. V lost 0 bases and J lost 6, with 4 bases in between. The CDR3 runs 13 residues. CDR1 and CDR2 from the germline V gene are SGDLS and YYNGEE. The entire variable domain, with the rest obtained from reference TRBV9 and TRBJ1-6, is as follows: DSGVTQTPKHLITATGQRVTLRCSPRSGDLSVYWYQQSLDQGLQFLIQYYNGEERAKGNILERFSAQQFPDLHSELNLSSLELGDSALYFCASSVEGNSPLHFGNGTRLTVT.

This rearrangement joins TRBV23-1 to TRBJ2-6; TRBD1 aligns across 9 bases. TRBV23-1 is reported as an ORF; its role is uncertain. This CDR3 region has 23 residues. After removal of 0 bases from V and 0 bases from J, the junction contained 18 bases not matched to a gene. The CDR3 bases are TGCGCCAGCAGTCAATCCCGGGACAGGGTAAACCCCCGTTGGATCTCTGGGGCCAACGTCCTGACTTTC. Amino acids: CASSQSRDRVNPRWISGANVLTF.

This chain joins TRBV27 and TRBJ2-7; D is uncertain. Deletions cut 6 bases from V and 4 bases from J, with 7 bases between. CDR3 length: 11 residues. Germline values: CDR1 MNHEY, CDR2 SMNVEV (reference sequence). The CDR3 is CASSDTYEQYF. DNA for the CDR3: TGTGCCAGCAGCGATACGTACGAGCAGTACTTC.

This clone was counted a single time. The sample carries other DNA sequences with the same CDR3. The CDR3 nucleotides are TGTGCCTGGAGTCGGGTTTATGGCTACACCTTC. This encodes CAWSRVYGYTF. The V gene is TRBV30, the J gene TRBJ1-2; D remains unclear. CDR1 is GTSNPN, CDR2 SVGIG, per germline (reference sequence). The CDR3 is made up of 11 amino acids. V lost 2 bases and J lost 5, with 6 bases in between.

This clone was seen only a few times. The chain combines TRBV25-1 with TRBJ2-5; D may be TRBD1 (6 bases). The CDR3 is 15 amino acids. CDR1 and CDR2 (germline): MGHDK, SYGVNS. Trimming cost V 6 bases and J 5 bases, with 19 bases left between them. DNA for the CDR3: TGTGCCAGCAGCTACCCGGGACACCCGAGCGAGACCCAGTACTTC. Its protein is CASSYPGHPSETQYF.

Written as DNA, the CDR3 is TGCGCCAGCAGGAGTTGGATTTCTAGCACAGATACGCAGTATTTT. It specifies CASRSWISSTDTQYF. The V gene is TRBV5-1, the J gene TRBJ2-3; D gene uncertain. The V end was cut by 5 bases, the J end by 0 bases, with 13 bases between. This CDR3 has 15 amino acids. In germline, CDR1 is SGHRS, CDR2 YFSETQ.

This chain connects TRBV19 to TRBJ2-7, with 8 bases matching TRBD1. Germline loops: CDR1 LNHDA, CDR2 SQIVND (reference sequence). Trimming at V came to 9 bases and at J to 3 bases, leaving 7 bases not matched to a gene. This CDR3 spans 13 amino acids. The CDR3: CASSHDRGYEQYF. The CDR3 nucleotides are TGTGCCAGCTCCCACGACAGGGGCTACGAGCAGTACTTC.

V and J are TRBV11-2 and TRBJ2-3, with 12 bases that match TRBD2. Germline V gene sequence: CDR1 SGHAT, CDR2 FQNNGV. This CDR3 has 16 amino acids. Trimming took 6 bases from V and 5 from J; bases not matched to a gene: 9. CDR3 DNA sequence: TGTGCCAGCAGACCCGGGCTAGCGGGAGGGGTAGATACGCAGTATTTT. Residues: CASRPGLAGGVDTQYF.

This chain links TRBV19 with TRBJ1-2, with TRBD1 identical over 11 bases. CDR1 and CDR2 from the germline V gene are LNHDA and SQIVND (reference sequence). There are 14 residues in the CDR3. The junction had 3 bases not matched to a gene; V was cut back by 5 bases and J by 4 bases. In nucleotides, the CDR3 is TGTGCCAGTAGTTATGGGACAGGGGGCTATGGCTACACCTTC. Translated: CASSYGTGGYGYTF.

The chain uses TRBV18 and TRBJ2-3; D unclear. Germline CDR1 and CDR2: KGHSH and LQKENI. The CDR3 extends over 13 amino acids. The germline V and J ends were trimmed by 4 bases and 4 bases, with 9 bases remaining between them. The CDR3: CASSRTSSDTQYF. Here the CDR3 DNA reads TGTGCCAGCTCACGGACGAGTTCAGATACGCAGTATTTT.

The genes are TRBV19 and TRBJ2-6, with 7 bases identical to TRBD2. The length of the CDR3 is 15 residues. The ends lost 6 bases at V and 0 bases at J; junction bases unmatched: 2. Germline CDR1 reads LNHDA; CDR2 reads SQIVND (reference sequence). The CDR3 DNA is TGTGCCAGTAGCGGGGGGACCTCTGGGGCCAACGTCCTGACTTTC. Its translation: CASSGGTSGANVLTF.

CDR3 DNA sequence: TGTGCCAGAAGCGCTACTAGCGGCTCCTACGAGCAGTACTTC. It specifies CARSATSGSYEQYF. This chain links TRBV7-5 with TRBJ2-7; TRBD2 is the table's D call and was not checked against the DNA. TRBV7-5 has pseudogene status. The CDR3 spans 14 residues.

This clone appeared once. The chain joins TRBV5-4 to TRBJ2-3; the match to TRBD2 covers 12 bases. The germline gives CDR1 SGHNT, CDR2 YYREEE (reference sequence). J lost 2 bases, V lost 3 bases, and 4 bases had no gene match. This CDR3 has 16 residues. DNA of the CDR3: TGTGCCAGCAGCTCGTGGACTAGCGGGGTCACAGATACGCAGTATTTT. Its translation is CASSSWTSGVTDTQYF.

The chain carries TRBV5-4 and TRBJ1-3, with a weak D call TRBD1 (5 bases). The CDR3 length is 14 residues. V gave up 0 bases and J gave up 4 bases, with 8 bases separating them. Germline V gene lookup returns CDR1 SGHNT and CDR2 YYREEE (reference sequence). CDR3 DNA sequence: TGTGCCAGCAGCTTGGCAGGGCTCGGAAACACCATATATTTT. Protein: CASSLAGLGNTIYF.

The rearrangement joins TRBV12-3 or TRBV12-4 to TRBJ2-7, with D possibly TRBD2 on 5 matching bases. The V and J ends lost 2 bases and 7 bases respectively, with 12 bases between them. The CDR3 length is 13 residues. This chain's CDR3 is CASSLIQWTEQYF. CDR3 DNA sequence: TGTGCCAGCAGTTTAATACAGTGGACTGAGCAGTACTTC.

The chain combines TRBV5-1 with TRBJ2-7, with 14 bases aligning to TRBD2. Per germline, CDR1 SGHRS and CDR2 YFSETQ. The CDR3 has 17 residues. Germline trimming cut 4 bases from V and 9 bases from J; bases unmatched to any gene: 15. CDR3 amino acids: CASSPQPGTSGSLGQYF. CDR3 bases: TGCGCCAGCAGCCCTCAACCCGGGACTAGCGGGAGCCTTGGGCAGTACTTC.

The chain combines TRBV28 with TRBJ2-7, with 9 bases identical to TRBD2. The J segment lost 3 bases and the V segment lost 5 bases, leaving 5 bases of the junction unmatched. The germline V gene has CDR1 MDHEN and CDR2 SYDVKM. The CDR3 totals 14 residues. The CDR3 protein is CASSKSGGLYEQYF. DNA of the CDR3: TGTGCCAGCAGTAAAAGCGGGGGGCTCTACGAGCAGTACTTC.

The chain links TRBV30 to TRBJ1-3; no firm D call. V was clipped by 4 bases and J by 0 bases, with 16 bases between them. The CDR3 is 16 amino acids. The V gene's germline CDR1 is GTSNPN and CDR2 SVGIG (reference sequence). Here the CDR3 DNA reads TGTGCCTGGACGGGGTTCGGCAGCGGCTCTGGAAACACCATATATTTT. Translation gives CAWTGFGSGSGNTIYF.

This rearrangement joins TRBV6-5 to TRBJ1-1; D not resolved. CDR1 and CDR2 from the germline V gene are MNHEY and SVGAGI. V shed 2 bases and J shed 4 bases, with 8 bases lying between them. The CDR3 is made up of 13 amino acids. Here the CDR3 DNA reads TGTGCCAGCAGTTACGGATCCGGCACTGAAGCTTTCTTT. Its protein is CASSYGSGTEAFF.

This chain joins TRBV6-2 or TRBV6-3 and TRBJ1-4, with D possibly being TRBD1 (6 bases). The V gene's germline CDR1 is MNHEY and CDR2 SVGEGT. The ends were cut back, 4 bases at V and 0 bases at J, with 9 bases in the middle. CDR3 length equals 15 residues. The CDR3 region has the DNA TGTGCCAGCAGTTTTGGGACACCAACTAATGAAAAACTGTTTTTT. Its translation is CASSFGTPTNEKLFF.

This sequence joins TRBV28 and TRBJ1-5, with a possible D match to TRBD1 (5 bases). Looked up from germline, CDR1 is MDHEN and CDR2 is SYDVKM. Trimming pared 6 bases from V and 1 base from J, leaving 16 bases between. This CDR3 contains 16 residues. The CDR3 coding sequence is TGTGCCAGCAGGGAATGGGGAGGGGCGAGCAATCAGCCCCAGCATTTT. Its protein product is CASREWGGASNQPQHF.

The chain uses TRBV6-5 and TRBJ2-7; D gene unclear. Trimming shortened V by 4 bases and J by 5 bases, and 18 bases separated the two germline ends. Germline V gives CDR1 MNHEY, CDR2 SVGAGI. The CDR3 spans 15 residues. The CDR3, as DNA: TGTGCCAGCAGTTTTAAATTAAGGGTCTTCCACGAGCAGTACTTC. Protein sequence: CASSFKLRVFHEQYF.

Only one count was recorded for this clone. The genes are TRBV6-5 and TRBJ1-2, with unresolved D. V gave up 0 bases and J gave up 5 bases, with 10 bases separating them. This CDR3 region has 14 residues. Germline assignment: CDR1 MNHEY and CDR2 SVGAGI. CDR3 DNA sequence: TGTGCCAGCAGTTACTCGAAAGGGCCTTATGGCTACACCTTC. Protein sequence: CASSYSKGPYGYTF.

CDR3 sequence: CASSLLGRGAETQYF. The CDR3, as DNA: TGTGCCAGCAGTTTATTAGGACGGGGAGCGGAGACCCAGTACTTC. This chain connects TRBV28 to TRBJ2-5; maybe TRBD2 (5 bases). The CDR3 extends over 15 amino acids. Between the trimmed V and J ends, which lost 1 base and 5 bases, there was a span of 14 bases. Germline-derived CDR1 and CDR2 are MDHEN and SYDVKM.

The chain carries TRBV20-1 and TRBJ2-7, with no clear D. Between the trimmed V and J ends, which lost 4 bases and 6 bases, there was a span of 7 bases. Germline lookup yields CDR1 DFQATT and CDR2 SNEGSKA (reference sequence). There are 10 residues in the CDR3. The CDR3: CSAIKAEQYF. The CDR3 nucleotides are TGCAGTGCTATAAAGGCCGAGCAGTACTTC.

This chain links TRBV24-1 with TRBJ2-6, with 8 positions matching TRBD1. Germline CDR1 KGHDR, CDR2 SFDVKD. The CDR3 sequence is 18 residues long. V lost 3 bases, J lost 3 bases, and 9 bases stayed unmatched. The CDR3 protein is CATSDPGGKGRGANVLTF. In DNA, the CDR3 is TGTGCCACCAGTGATCCAGGGGGCAAGGGGCGTGGGGCCAACGTCCTGACTTTC.

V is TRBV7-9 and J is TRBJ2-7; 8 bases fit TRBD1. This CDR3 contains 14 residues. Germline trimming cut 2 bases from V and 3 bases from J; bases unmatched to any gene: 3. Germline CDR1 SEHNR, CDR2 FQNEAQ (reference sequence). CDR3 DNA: TGTGCCAGCAGCTTATCCGGACAGGGCTACGAGCAGTACTTC. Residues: CASSLSGQGYEQYF.

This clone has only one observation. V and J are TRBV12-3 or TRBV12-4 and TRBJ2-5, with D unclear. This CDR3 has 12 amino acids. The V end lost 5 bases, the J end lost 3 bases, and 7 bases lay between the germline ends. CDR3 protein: CASSLREETQYF. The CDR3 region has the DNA TGTGCCAGCAGTCTGCGTGAAGAGACCCAGTACTTC.

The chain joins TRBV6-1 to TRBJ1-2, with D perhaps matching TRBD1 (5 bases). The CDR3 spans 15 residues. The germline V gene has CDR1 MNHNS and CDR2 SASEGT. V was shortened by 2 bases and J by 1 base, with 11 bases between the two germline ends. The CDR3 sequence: CASSELRGLNYGYTF. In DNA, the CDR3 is TGTGCCAGCAGTGAATTGCGGGGACTTAACTATGGCTACACCTTC.

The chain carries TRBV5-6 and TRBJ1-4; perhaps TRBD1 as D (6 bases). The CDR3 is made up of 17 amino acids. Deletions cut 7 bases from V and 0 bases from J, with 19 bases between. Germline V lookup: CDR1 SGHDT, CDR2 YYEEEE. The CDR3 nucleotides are TGTGCCAGCCCACATACCGGGACACCAGCAACTAATGAAAAACTGTTTTTT. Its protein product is CASPHTGTPATNEKLFF.